The rows below give T cell receptor beta chains drawn from one sample of a study of T cell responses to AZD1222 COVID-19 vaccine. The protocol was immunoSEQ multiplex PCR, while the TCRdb copy is restricted to in-frame clones and leaves out a portion. This sample carries roughly 100,000 clones, just over 85% of them seen once, and the ten largest clones take under 1.5%. Sequencing was performed on peripheral blood, taken on day 0 of AZD1222 vaccination. These receptors all stem from an adult in good health. CDR3s leave out the opening cysteine and the closing phenylalanine or tryptophan.

j_call v_call cdr3_aa
TRBJ2-5 TRBV5-1 ASSLSLAGLETQY
TRBJ1-2 TRBV7-3 ASSSTGGYGYT
TRBJ1-4 TRBV27 ASSLGQGIGEKLF
TRBJ1-2 TRBV12-3/TRBV12-4 ASSLGGQWDYT
TRBJ1-2 TRBV9 ASSVMGQQNYGYT
TRBJ1-1 TRBV6-2/TRBV6-3 ASSYSDGMNTEAF
TRBJ2-5 TRBV28 ASRLGQGEETQY
TRBJ2-7 TRBV4-2 ASSQDHPGTTYEQY
TRBJ1-5 TRBV3-1/TRBV3-2 ASSQKDRAGNQPQH
TRBJ2-2 TRBV6-2/TRBV6-3 ASSLLAVGELF
TRBJ2-5 TRBV27 ASSLRQDQETQY
TRBJ1-6 TRBV27 ASTTGGNSPLH
TRBJ1-1 TRBV19 ASSIDRGTGTEAF
TRBJ2-3 TRBV29-1 SDRRGSTFTDTQY
TRBJ2-5 TRBV7-3 ASSLTGTSGETQY
TRBJ2-5 TRBV6-2/TRBV6-3 ASSYHTSEGRGTETQY
TRBJ1-2 TRBV7-2 ASSPTGFNYGYT
TRBJ1-1 TRBV5-5 ASSLAGAVNTEAF
TRBJ1-2 TRBV12-3/TRBV12-4 ASSLGRAGYT
TRBJ1-1 TRBV10-3 AISDGQGNTEAF
TRBJ2-3 TRBV29-1 SARREDTQY
TRBJ2-2 TRBV5-4 ASSTRRGGELF
TRBJ2-3 TRBV28 ASSLGTATDTQY
TRBJ1-2 TRBV9 ASSEGRGGPLGYT